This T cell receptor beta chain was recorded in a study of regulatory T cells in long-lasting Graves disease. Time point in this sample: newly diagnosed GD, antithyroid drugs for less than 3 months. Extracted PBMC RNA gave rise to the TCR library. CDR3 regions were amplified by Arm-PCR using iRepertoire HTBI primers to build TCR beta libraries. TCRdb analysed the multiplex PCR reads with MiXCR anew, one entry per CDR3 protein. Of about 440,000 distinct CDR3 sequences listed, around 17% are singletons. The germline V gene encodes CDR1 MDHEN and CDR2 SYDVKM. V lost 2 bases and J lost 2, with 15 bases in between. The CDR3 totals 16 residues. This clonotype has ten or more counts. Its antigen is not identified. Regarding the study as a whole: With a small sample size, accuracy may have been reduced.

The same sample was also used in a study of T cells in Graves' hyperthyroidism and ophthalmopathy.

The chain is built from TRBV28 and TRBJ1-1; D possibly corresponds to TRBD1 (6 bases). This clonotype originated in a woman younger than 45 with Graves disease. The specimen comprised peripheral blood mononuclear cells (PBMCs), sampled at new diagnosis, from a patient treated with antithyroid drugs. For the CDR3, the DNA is TGTGCCAGCAGTTTAGAGCAAGGGGGGCTTAACACTGAAGCTTTCTTT. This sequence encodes CASSLEQGGLNTEAFF.